One and the same sample provided the 8 T cell receptor beta chains below, sequenced in a study of cytomegalovirus exposure and HLA in healthy donors. A multiplex PCR was run with 60 Vbeta primers and 13 Jbeta primers. TCRdb keeps only in-frame clones here, not all; method: immunoSEQ multiplex PCR. The table has around 160,000 clones, about 76% seen once. The sequenced sample consisted of PBMCs. These receptors all come from a woman between 40 and 50 years old in good health and CMV-seropositive.

DNA of the CDR3: TGTGCCAGCAGACGACTAGCGGGACGGTCCGGGGAGCTGTTTTTT. Encoded protein: CASRRLAGRSGELFF. The chain uses TRBV2 and TRBJ2-2, with 11 bases matching TRBD2. CDR3 length: 15 residues. The V and J ends lost 6 bases and 6 bases, in that order; junction bases with no gene match: 6. Germline CDR1 SNHLY, CDR2 FYNNEI. The whole variable domain, filled in from reference TRBV2 and TRBJ2-2, reads EPEVTQTPSHQVTQMGQEVILRCVPISNHLYFYWYRQILGQKVEFLVSFYNNEISEKSEIFDDQFSVERPDGSNFTLKIRSTKLEDSAMYFCASRRLAGRSGELFFGEGSRLTVL.

This clone was detected only a few times. The gene calls are TRBV7-2 and TRBJ2-1; D is uncertain. Trimming pared 1 base from V and 0 bases from J, leaving 4 bases between. CDR3 length equals 14 residues. Germline CDR1 is SGHTA and CDR2 is FQGNSA. CDR3: CASSLESSYNEQFF. CDR3 bases: TGTGCCAGCAGCTTAGAGAGCTCCTACAATGAGCAGTTCTTC.

This chain joins TRBV30 and TRBJ2-7, with D possibly matching TRBD1 (5 bases). The CDR3 spans 14 residues. The germline V and J ends were trimmed by 1 base and 3 bases, with 13 bases remaining between them. Germline V gene lookup returns CDR1 GTSNPN and CDR2 SVGIG (reference sequence). The CDR3 sequence: CAWSGGLGYYEQYF. The DNA for the CDR3 is TGTGCCTGGAGTGGGGGCCTGGGATACTACGAGCAGTACTTC.

There are a few counts of this clone. The V and J genes are TRBV5-1 and TRBJ1-1; unclear D gene. Germline CDR1 is SGHRS and CDR2 is YFSETQ. The CDR3 contains 15 residues. Trimming removed 3 bases from V and 4 bases from J, with 16 bases in between. The CDR3 loop is CASSSNSQIVTEAFF. The CDR3 coding sequence is TGCGCCAGCAGCTCTAACAGCCAAATCGTCACTGAAGCTTTCTTT.

The chain joins TRBV29-1 to TRBJ2-3; 8 bases line up with TRBD1. Trimming removed 4 bases from V and 4 bases from J; junction bases left unmatched: 4. Germline lookup yields CDR1 SQVTM and CDR2 ANQGSEA. The CDR3 is made up of 13 amino acids. For the CDR3, the DNA is TGCAGCGTTGGTACGGACAGGGCAGATACGCAGTATTTT. Translated: CSVGTDRADTQYF.

The chain joins TRBV7-2 to TRBJ2-3, with a tentative D call TRBD1 (6 bases). In germline, CDR1 is SGHTA, CDR2 FQGNSA. Trimming cost V 2 bases and J 3 bases, with 12 bases left between them. There are 15 residues in the CDR3. The DNA of the CDR3 is TGTGCCAGCAGCTTACTCCAGGGGCGTACAGATACGCAGTATTTT. The encoded protein is CASSLLQGRTDTQYF. The full variable domain, its missing parts supplied by reference TRBV7-2 and TRBJ2-3, is GAGVSQSPSNKVTEKGKDVELRCDPISGHTALYWYRQSLGQGLEFLIYFQGNSAPDKSGLPSDRFSAERTGGSVSTLTIQRTQQEDSAVYLCASSLLQGRTDTQYFGPGTRLTVL.

The chain links TRBV6-4 to TRBJ1-4; TRBD1 agrees at 8 bases. Germline loops: CDR1 MRHNA, CDR2 SNTAGT. With V trimmed by 4 bases and J by 4 bases, 11 bases remained unmatched. This CDR3 is 17 amino acids long. CDR3 DNA: TGTGCCAGCAGTGCCCAACCGGGACAGGCTGTTAATGAAAAACTGTTTTTT. Its protein is CASSAQPGQAVNEKLFF.

This chain links TRBV5-1 with TRBJ2-2; TRBD2 matches 7 bases. CDR1 and CDR2 from the germline V gene are SGHRS and YFSETQ. This CDR3 spans 15 amino acids. The ends lost 9 bases at V and 5 bases at J; junction bases unmatched: 13. In DNA, the CDR3 is TGCGCCACCATGGAGTCCTCGGGGGGTACCGGGGAGCTGTTTTTT. Protein: CATMESSGGTGELFF.